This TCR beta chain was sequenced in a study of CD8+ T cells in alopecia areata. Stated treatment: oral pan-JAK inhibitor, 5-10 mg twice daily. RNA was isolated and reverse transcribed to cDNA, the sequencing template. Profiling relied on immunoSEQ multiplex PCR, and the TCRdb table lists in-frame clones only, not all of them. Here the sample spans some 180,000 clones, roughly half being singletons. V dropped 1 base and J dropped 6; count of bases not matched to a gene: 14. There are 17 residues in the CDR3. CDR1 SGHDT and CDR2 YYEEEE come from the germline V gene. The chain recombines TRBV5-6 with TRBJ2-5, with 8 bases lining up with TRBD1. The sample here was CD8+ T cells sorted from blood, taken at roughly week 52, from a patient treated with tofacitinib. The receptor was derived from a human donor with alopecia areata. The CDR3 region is CASSLSPRAGGAKTQYF. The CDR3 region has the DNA TGTGCCAGCAGCTTGTCACCACGGGCAGGGGGCGCCAAGACCCAGTACTTC. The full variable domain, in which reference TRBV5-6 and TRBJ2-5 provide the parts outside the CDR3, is DAGVTQSPTHLIKTRGQQVTLRCSPKSGHDTVSWYQQALGQGPQFIFQYYEEEERQRGNFPDRFSGHQFPNYSSELNVNALLLGDSALYLCASSLSPRAGGAKTQYFGPGTRLLVL.